This TCR beta chain was sequenced for a study of blood T cell repertoires in COVID-19. On the study more broadly: PBMCs, B-cell-depleted T cells, or T cells provided the cDNA or gDNA that made up the material.

The CDR3 consists of 15 residues. Germline CDR1 reads SNHLY; CDR2 reads FYNNEI. V lost 5 bases, J lost 0 bases, and 12 bases lay in between. In the original processing: Amplification of reference gene primers was used by the study to estimate nucleated cell counts. Sequencing was performed with immunoSEQ multiplex PCR; in TCRdb, only in-frame clones are kept and a portion is missing. V and J calls plus clone size are reproduced from that table; the DNA served to infer D and trimming. The table shows 60,000 to 85,000 clones, with more than 90% occurring only once. V usage is TRBV2 and J usage is TRBJ2-3, with D possibly being TRBD2 (5 bases). What was sequenced was peripheral blood. This clonotype was obtained from a man over 45 with acute or convalescent COVID-19. CDR3 DNA: TGTGCCAGCAGTTCTAGCTTGGGTAGCACAGATACGCAGTATTTT. Translated, it gives CASSSSLGSTDTQYF. Based on the CDR3 plus reference TRBV2 and TRBJ2-3, the full variable domain is EPEVTQTPSHQVTQMGQEVILRCVPISNHLYFYWYRQILGQKVEFLVSFYNNEISEKSEIFDDQFSVERPDGSNFTLKIRSTKLEDSAMYFCASSSSLGSTDTQYFGPGTRLTVL.